These 29 T cell receptor beta chains share one sample of origin, sequenced in a study of T cell repertoires in cytomegalovirus infection. Via MiXCR, TCRdb re-called the reads, giving one row per CDR3 protein. The sample holds roughly 600,000 distinct CDR3 sequences, approximately 25% seen once. The sequenced sample consisted of CD8+ T cells from PBMCs. These receptors were collected from a human donor in good health (CMV status not recorded). Some clones in this sample may be carry-over from other donors' samples.

This clonotype has a handful of counts. The CDR3 spells CASSPGRGPGLEQFF. The CDR3 DNA is TGTGCCAGCAGTCCTGGACGAGGCCCAGGACTTGAGCAGTTCTTC. V usage is TRBV27 and J usage is TRBJ2-1, with D possibly matching TRBD2 (5 bases). The germline V gene has CDR1 MNHEY and CDR2 SMNVEV (reference sequence). Trimming cost V 5 bases and J 9 bases, with 20 bases left between them. The CDR3 covers 15 residues.

In its sample, this clonotype was seen a few times. The genes are TRBV24-1 and TRBJ1-1; D perhaps matches TRBD1 (5 bases). CDR1 KGHDR and CDR2 SFDVKD come from the germline V gene. The CDR3 has 12 amino acids. With 3 bases removed from V and 8 bases from J, the gap between germline ends came to 9 bases. The DNA of the CDR3 is TGTGCCACCAGTGATCAGGAGGGGGAAGCTTTCTTT. Its protein is CATSDQEGEAFF.

As concerns this clonotype: The junction and the germline gene differ at one end; a read error may be behind it. The genes are TRBV7-9 and TRBJ1-1; D not certain. The CDR3 runs to 11 residues. Germline lookup yields CDR1 SEHNR and CDR2 FQNEAQ (reference sequence). The CDR3 protein is CASRENPEAFF. CDR3 coding DNA: TGTGCCAGCAGGGAGAACCCTGAAGCTTTCTTT.

This clonotype was counted ten times or more. This rearrangement joins TRBV7-9 to TRBJ1-1, with D possibly being TRBD1 (5 bases). The V gene lost 5 bases and the J gene lost 0 bases, with 10 bases spanning the gap. Germline V gene sequence: CDR1 SEHNR, CDR2 FQNEAQ (reference sequence). CDR3 length: 14 residues. This CDR3 reads CASSPRGLNTEAFF. DNA for the CDR3: TGTGCCAGCAGCCCTCGGGGACTGAACACTGAAGCTTTCTTT.

CDR3 protein: CASSLGGQGVQPQHF. The CDR3 DNA reads as TGTGCCAGCAGCTTAGGCGGACAGGGAGTTCAGCCCCAGCATTTT. The chain links TRBV7-6 to TRBJ1-5; TRBD1 matches 8 bases. The CDR3 runs to 15 residues. Trimming took 1 base from V and 6 from J; bases not matched to a gene: 5. Germline V lookup: CDR1 SGHVS, CDR2 FNYEAQ.

V usage is TRBV5-4 and J usage is TRBJ2-5; weak D call: TRBD1 (6 bases). The CDR3 has 17 amino acids. Trimming removed 1 base at V and 4 bases at J, with 20 bases between. Germline loops: CDR1 SGHNT, CDR2 YYREEE (reference sequence). DNA for the CDR3: TGTGCCAGCAGCTTGCCGAGAATGACAGGATCGAGAGAGACCCAGTACTTC. This codes for CASSLPRMTGSRETQYF.

The genes are TRBV7-9 and TRBJ1-4, with D uncertain. Germline-derived CDR1 and CDR2 are SEHNR and FQNEAQ (reference sequence). Trimming cost V 5 bases and J 8 bases, with 15 bases left between them. The CDR3 runs to 14 residues. CDR3 sequence (DNA): TGTGCCAGCAGCCGCGGTGGCACCACGGAAAAACTGTTTTTT. It translates to CASSRGGTTEKLFF.

This clonotype was recorded many times. This chain joins TRBV6-1 and TRBJ2-1; D ambiguous. The V gene lost 5 bases and the J gene lost 8 bases, with 13 bases spanning the gap. Germline CDR1 and CDR2: MNHNS and SASEGT. This CDR3 is built from 13 residues. The CDR3 protein is CASSPSFIDEQFF. For the CDR3, the DNA is TGTGCCAGCAGTCCCTCTTTTATTGATGAGCAGTTCTTC.

This chain uses TRBV27 with TRBJ2-5; 7 nucleotides align to TRBD1. Germline trimming cut 3 bases from V and 5 bases from J; bases unmatched to any gene: 6. The CDR3 is made up of 14 amino acids. CDR1 is MNHEY and CDR2 is SMNVEV in the germline V gene (reference sequence). The CDR3: CASSLGTAGETQYF. As DNA, the CDR3 is TGTGCCAGCAGTTTGGGGACAGCTGGGGAGACCCAGTACTTC.

The table lists this clonotype with many counts. The chain employs TRBV7-2 and TRBJ1-3; a weak D match, TRBD1 (6 bases). This CDR3 has 17 amino acids. CDR1 SGHTA and CDR2 FQGNSA come from the germline V gene. Trimming removed 2 bases from V and 7 bases from J, with 21 bases in between. In DNA form, the CDR3 reads TGTGCCAGCAGCTTACCGGCCAGGGGCGTTTCCAGGAACACCATATATTTT. Protein: CASSLPARGVSRNTIYF. Drawing the rest from reference TRBV7-2 and TRBJ1-3, the complete variable domain is GAGVSQSPSNKVTEKGKDVELRCDPISGHTALYWYRQSLGQGLEFLIYFQGNSAPDKSGLPSDRFSAERTGGSVSTLTIQRTQQEDSAVYLCASSLPARGVSRNTIYFGEGSWLTVV.

The chain joins TRBV6-2 or TRBV6-3 to TRBJ2-2; 7 nucleotides match TRBD2. The CDR3 sequence is 20 residues long. Looked up from germline, CDR1 is MNHEY and CDR2 is SVGEGT. V trimming: 6 bases; J trimming: 1 base; junction bases outside the gene matches: 20. Here the CDR3 DNA reads TGTGCCAGCAGCTCCGGACTAGTGGCCTCATACCTATTGAACACCGGGGAGCTGTTTTTT. It specifies CASSSGLVASYLLNTGELFF.

This clonotype was recorded once. V is TRBV13 and J is TRBJ2-5, with D uncertain. In germline, CDR1 is PRHDT, CDR2 FYEKMQ (reference sequence). Trimming cost V 1 base and J 2 bases, with 8 bases left between them. This CDR3 contains 14 residues. The CDR3 bases are TGTGCCAGCAGCTTAGCCGGAAAGCAAGAGACCCAGTACTTC. Translation: CASSLAGKQETQYF. The whole variable domain, remainder taken from reference TRBV13 and TRBJ2-5, is AAGVIQSPRHLIKEKRETATLKCYPIPRHDTVYWYQQGPGQDPQFLISFYEKMQSDKGSIPDRFSAQQFSDYHSELNMSSLELGDSALYFCASSLAGKQETQYFGPGTRLLVL.

This clonotype was seen only a few times. The chain carries TRBV6-5 and TRBJ2-7, with TRBD2 identical over 8 bases. CDR1 is MNHEY, CDR2 SVGAGI, per germline. V was clipped by 2 bases and J by 2 bases; unmatched bases: 8. This CDR3 contains 16 residues. The DNA for the CDR3 is TGTGCCAGCAGTTACGGGTCTAGCGGGTTTCCCTACGAGCAGTACTTC. It codes for CASSYGSSGFPYEQYF.

This clonotype was counted once. The rearrangement uses TRBV19 and TRBJ2-2; 7 nucleotides align to TRBD1. The CDR3 is 15 amino acids. The V gene end was trimmed by 8 bases and the J gene end by 4 bases; junction bases not matched to a gene: 10. CDR1 and CDR2 (germline): LNHDA, SQIVND (reference sequence). Here the CDR3 reads CASPLSPGGTGELFF. CDR3 nucleotide sequence: TGTGCCAGTCCCCTAAGTCCAGGGGGCACCGGGGAGCTGTTTTTT.

The V and J genes are TRBV28 and TRBJ2-3; D is perhaps TRBD1 (5 bases). Germline V gives CDR1 MDHEN, CDR2 SYDVKM. V dropped 8 bases and J dropped 4 bases, with 19 bases sitting between them. The CDR3 consists of 15 residues. The CDR3 loop reads CASALGLPSADTQYF. CDR3 nucleotides: TGTGCCAGCGCCCTGGGGCTCCCCAGCGCAGATACGCAGTATTTT.

This clonotype was detected a few times. The chain is built from TRBV12-5 and TRBJ2-7; no firm D call. Between the trimmed V and J ends, which lost 5 bases and 3 bases, there was a span of 11 bases. CDR1 LGHNT and CDR2 FRNRAP come from the germline V gene. CDR3 length equals 13 residues. Here the CDR3 reads CASGIDTYYEQYF. In DNA, the CDR3 is TGTGCTAGTGGTATAGACACTTACTACGAGCAGTACTTC.

This clonotype was counted between two and nine times. This sequence joins TRBV6-2 or TRBV6-3 and TRBJ2-7, with 10 nucleotides matching TRBD2. The CDR3 loop spans 15 amino acids. The V gene end was trimmed by 6 bases and the J gene end by 1 base; junction bases not matched to a gene: 6. Germline V gene data show CDR1 as MNHEY and CDR2 as SVGEGT. CDR3 DNA sequence: TGTGCCAGCAGCGCACCTAGCGGGGGTTCCTACGAGCAGTACTTC. It yields the protein CASSAPSGGSYEQYF.

The chain employs TRBV29-1 and TRBJ1-2, with D unclear. Germline V gene lookup returns CDR1 SQVTM and CDR2 ANQGSEA. The germline V and J ends were trimmed by 4 bases and 4 bases, with 16 bases remaining between them. This CDR3 is built from 14 residues. Here the CDR3 DNA reads TGCAGCGTTGTGGCCGGAGCCGGGATCTATGGCTACACCTTC. This gives the protein CSVVAGAGIYGYTF.

This clonotype was counted a few times. This rearrangement joins TRBV7-3 to TRBJ2-2; 9 bases align to TRBD1. With 6 bases clipped from V and 7 bases from J, the junction kept 9 bases outside the gene matches. Germline lookup yields CDR1 SGHTA and CDR2 FQGTGA. This CDR3 has 15 residues. The CDR3 is CASSSDRGVFGELFF. The CDR3 DNA is TGTGCCAGCAGTTCCGACAGGGGGGTTTTCGGGGAGCTGTTTTTT.

This clonotype was observed many times. V usage is TRBV7-9 and J usage is TRBJ2-1; D unresolved. Germline values: CDR1 SEHNR, CDR2 FQNEAQ (reference sequence). The germline V and J ends were trimmed by 3 bases and 0 bases, with 9 bases remaining between them. The CDR3 has 15 residues. CDR3 amino acids: CASSFWRSSYNEQFF. For the CDR3, the DNA is TGTGCCAGCAGCTTCTGGCGAAGCTCCTACAATGAGCAGTTCTTC. Together with reference TRBV7-9 and TRBJ2-1, the CDR3 gives the full variable domain: DTGVSQNPRHKITKRGQNVTFRCDPISEHNRLYWYRQTLGQGPEFLTYFQNEAQLEKSRLLSDRFSAERPKGSFSTLEIQRTEQGDSAMYLCASSFWRSSYNEQFFGPGTRLTVL.

This clonotype was detected once. This rearrangement joins TRBV20-1 to TRBJ2-7; no clear D gene. The V end lost 2 bases, the J end lost 3 bases, and 5 bases lay between the germline ends. The CDR3 runs to 11 residues. In germline, CDR1 is DFQATT, CDR2 SNEGSKA (reference sequence). The CDR3 region is CSARNRYEQYV. The CDR3 DNA reads TGCAGTGCTAGAAACCGCTACGAGCAGTACGTC.

J is TRBJ2-7 and V is TRBV2; D is possibly TRBD1 (5 bases). This CDR3 is built from 10 residues. Germline V lookup: CDR1 SNHLY, CDR2 FYNNEI. Trimming shortened V by 10 bases and J by 6 bases, and 10 bases separated the two germline ends. CDR3: CANIQGEQYF. CDR3 nucleotide sequence: TGTGCCAACATCCAGGGCGAGCAGTACTTC.

Concerning this clonotype itself: This may arise from a read error, as a much more abundant clone is one base away. The chain links TRBV7-2 to TRBJ1-5; D is undetermined. Trimming cost V 2 bases and J 1 base, with 9 bases left between them. The CDR3 has 15 residues. CDR1 SGHTA and CDR2 FQGNSA come from the germline V gene. As DNA, the CDR3 is TGTGCCAGCAGCTTATTTACGGGGAGCAATCAGCCCCAGCATTTT. Its translation: CASSLFTGSNQPQHF.

This clonotype was seen only a few times. This chain joins TRBV13 and TRBJ2-1; D gene ambiguous. The CDR3 is 13 amino acids. Per germline, CDR1 PRHDT and CDR2 FYEKMQ (reference sequence). With 8 bases removed from V and 4 bases from J, the gap between germline ends came to 12 bases. The CDR3 protein is CASRSTPYNEQFF. The CDR3 nucleotides read TGTGCCAGCCGATCAACTCCATACAATGAGCAGTTCTTC.

The chain has TRBV7-9 and TRBJ1-3; no clear D. CDR1 is SEHNR and CDR2 is FQNEAQ in the germline V gene (reference sequence). The CDR3 consists of 16 residues. Trimming took off 5 bases at V and 3 bases at J, with 17 bases between the two ends. Here the CDR3 DNA reads TGTGCCAGCAGCCCCCCTGGGCCCATCGGTGGAAACACCATATATTTT. Its protein product is CASSPPGPIGGNTIYF. Full variable domain (missing parts from reference TRBV7-9 and TRBJ1-3): DTGVSQNPRHKITKRGQNVTFRCDPISEHNRLYWYRQTLGQGPEFLTYFQNEAQLEKSRLLSDRFSAERPKGSFSTLEIQRTEQGDSAMYLCASSPPGPIGGNTIYFGEGSWLTVV.

This chain uses TRBV6-5 with TRBJ2-3; 8 bases map to TRBD2. The CDR3 extends over 15 amino acids. The J segment lost 2 bases and the V segment lost 2 bases, leaving 3 bases of the junction unmatched. The germline V gene has CDR1 MNHEY and CDR2 SVGAGI. CDR3 in DNA: TGTGCCAGCAGTTACGGAGCGGGGGCCACAGATACGCAGTATTTT. It encodes CASSYGAGATDTQYF.

V is TRBV25-1 and J is TRBJ1-1; D not certain. Germline-derived CDR1 and CDR2 are MGHDK and SYGVNS. The ends were cut back, 9 bases at V and 0 bases at J, with 8 bases in the middle. The CDR3 has 12 residues. In nucleotides, the CDR3 is TGTGCCAGTAAAGGTCTGAACACTGAAGCTTTCTTT. Its translation: CASKGLNTEAFF.

About this clonotype: One base away lies a much larger clone, so this may be a sequencing read error. The genes are TRBV7-8 and TRBJ1-5; D is possibly TRBD1 (5 bases). The germline V gene has CDR1 SGHVS and CDR2 FQNEAQ. CDR3 length: 15 residues. The chain's CDR3 is CAGSLRDFSNQPQHF. The CDR3 nucleotides are TGTGCCGGCAGCCTCAGGGATTTTAGCAATCAGCCCCAGCATTTT.

This clonotype was counted ten times or more. The J gene is TRBJ1-2, the V gene TRBV7-8, with 8 positions matching TRBD1. The CDR3 loop spans 16 amino acids. The trim removed 2 bases at V and 1 base at J, leaving 6 bases unmatched. The germline V gene encodes CDR1 SGHVS and CDR2 FQNEAQ. DNA of the CDR3: TGTGCCAGCAGCTTACAGGGACAGGTTATTAACTATGGCTACACCTTC. It codes for CASSLQGQVINYGYTF.